This T cell receptor beta chain was recorded in a study of CD8 T cells in Susac syndrome. RNA was extracted with the RNeasy kit, and a quantity of about 0.45 to 1 ug was reverse transcribed using random hexamers. The CDR3 of TCR beta was amplified by immunoSEQ multiplex PCR across 54 Vbeta and 13 Jbeta. TCRdb reanalysed the immunoSEQ multiplex PCR reads using MiXCR and keeps one entry per CDR3 protein. The sample lists fewer than 150,000 distinct CDR3 sequences, about 90% occurring once. CDR1 and CDR2 from the germline V gene are MNHEY and SMNVEV (reference sequence). This CDR3 region has 16 residues. V lost 2 bases and J 0 bases, leaving 10 bases between the germline ends.

This receptor was obtained from a human donor with multiple sclerosis. The V gene is TRBV27, the J gene TRBJ1-4; D is undetermined. Source material: CD8+ T cells from PBMCs. The CDR3 sequence: CASSLVQAATNEKLFF. As DNA, the CDR3 is TGTGCCAGCAGTTTAGTGCAGGCTGCAACTAATGAAAAACTGTTTTTT.